The subject of this entry is one T cell receptor beta chain. The V gene end was trimmed by 4 bases and the J gene end by 15 bases; junction bases not matched to a gene: 12. This CDR3 comprises 14 residues. Germline CDR1 reads SGHAT; CDR2 reads FQNNGV. PCR was performed using 60 Vbeta and 13 Jbeta primers. Clones were sequenced by immunoSEQ multiplex PCR, and TCRdb holds only the in-frame ones, with some missing. The top ten clones hold 13% to 15% of a sample with fewer than 200,000 clones, approximately 80% of them seen once. This sample was taken from a study of cytomegalovirus exposure and HLA in healthy donors.

The chain combines TRBV11-2 with TRBJ2-1, with TRBD1 matching over 10 bases. The specimen sequenced was PBMCs. The sequence derives from a woman in her twenties or thirties in good health and CMV-seropositive. The CDR3: CASSSWTGGSEWFF. The CDR3 DNA is TGTGCCAGCAGCTCTTGGACAGGGGGTTCGGAATGGTTCTTC.